A single sample gave rise to the 19 T cell receptor beta chains below, sequenced in a study of spatial heterogeneity in lung cancer (dated by TCRdb to between 2019 and 2020). This specimen's time point label, interpreted: sample taken at primary tumor resection. TCR sequencing used whole RNA extracted from tumor and nontumor lung tissue, or from cryopreserved PBMC samples, without cell sorting. The library came from 5' RACE. Data came from a NextSeq 500. TCRdb cleaned the public reads at Q25 with fastp, built clones with MiXCR and kept in-frame beta chains. Rows are combined by CDR3 protein, so each entry shows the most common genes and DNA. The sample table shows about 90,000 distinct CDR3 sequences, and approximately 8.2% are seen once. 6.9% of the sample is taken by the ten largest. The source was PBMCs, collected at surgery. The receptors come from a male donor with early-stage non-small cell lung cancer.

Ten or more counts support this clonotype. This rearrangement joins TRBV13 to TRBJ2-3; a possible D gene is TRBD2 (6 bases). The CDR3 runs 14 residues. Per germline, CDR1 PRHDT and CDR2 FYEKMQ (reference sequence). The ends were cut back, 0 bases at V and 5 bases at J, with 9 bases in the middle. The CDR3 reads CASSLGGRVDTQYF. CDR3 bases: TGTGCCAGCAGCTTAGGCGGGAGAGTAGATACGCAGTATTTT.

On this clonotype: The junction differs from germline at one of its ends, possibly a read error. The chain recombines TRBV5-6 with TRBJ2-7, with D perhaps being TRBD1 or TRBD2 (5 bases each). The CDR3 totals 14 residues. Germline V gives CDR1 SGHDT, CDR2 YYEEEE. For the CDR3, the DNA is TGTGCCAGCGGCTTGTTCGGGACGTACTACGAGCAGTACTTC. The encoded protein is CASGLFGTYYEQYF.

The table lists this clonotype with many counts. The J gene is TRBJ2-6, the V gene TRBV9; D is unclear. In germline, CDR1 is SGDLS, CDR2 YYNGEE. Trimming shortened V by 4 bases and J by 5 bases, and 7 bases separated the two germline ends. The CDR3 contains 13 residues. In DNA, the CDR3 is TGTGCCAGCAGCCCGGCTTGGGCCAACGTCCTGACTTTC. Amino acid sequence: CASSPAWANVLTF.

This clonotype was recorded many times. The chain combines TRBV7-2 with TRBJ2-5; possibly TRBD2 for D (6 bases). V lost 5 bases to trimming and J lost 2 bases, with 9 bases between them. Germline CDR1 is SGHTA and CDR2 is FQGNSA. The CDR3 contains 13 residues. The CDR3 protein is CASSRTMQETQYF. CDR3 nucleotides: TGTGCCAGCAGCCGGACTATGCAAGAGACCCAGTACTTC.

This clonotype was detected a few times. V gene TRBV7-9 combines with J gene TRBJ1-2; D is unresolved. The CDR3 has 13 residues. V was cut by 1 base and J by 4 bases, with 7 bases left in between. CDR1 is SEHNR, CDR2 FQNEAQ, per germline (reference sequence). The CDR3 DNA reads TGTGCCAGCAGCTTAGTTCGGAGCTATGGCTACACCTTC. Translating gives CASSLVRSYGYTF.

This clonotype was detected many times. V usage is TRBV4-2 and J usage is TRBJ2-7; D possibly corresponds to TRBD1 (5 bases). V lost 0 bases and J 3 bases, leaving 15 bases between the germline ends. Germline V gene data show CDR1 as LGHNA and CDR2 as YNFKEQ. This CDR3 contains 16 residues. The CDR3 sequence is CASSQEYGQGIYEQYF. CDR3 nucleotide sequence: TGTGCCAGCAGCCAAGAGTATGGTCAGGGAATCTACGAGCAGTACTTC.

This clonotype was observed many times. The chain has TRBV4-3 and TRBJ1-1; perhaps TRBD1 as D (6 bases). This CDR3 has 16 residues. Germline V gene sequence: CDR1 LGHNA, CDR2 YSLEER. The V end lost 0 bases, the J end lost 5 bases, and 16 bases lay between the germline ends. CDR3 residues: CASSQDLRQGRTEAFF. The DNA for the CDR3 is TGCGCCAGCAGCCAAGATCTCCGGCAGGGGAGGACTGAAGCTTTCTTT.

This clonotype appeared a few times. A junction boundary mismatches the germline segment, possibly from a read error. The genes are TRBV2 and TRBJ2-6, with TRBD1 matching over 7 bases. CDR3 size: 15 residues. Germline CDR1 is SNHLY and CDR2 is FYNNEI. For the CDR3, the DNA is TGTGCCAGCACCGAGGGGGCAGGGGGTCCGAATTTAATGAATTTC. Translation gives CASTEGAGGPNLMNF.

This clonotype was seen at least ten times. The chain links TRBV7-9 to TRBJ2-7; 7 bases match TRBD1. CDR1 is SEHNR, CDR2 FQNEAQ, per germline (reference sequence). The CDR3 runs to 14 residues. V trimming: 5 bases; J trimming: 1 base; junction bases outside the gene matches: 5. The CDR3 spells CASSGSTGSYEQYF. CDR3 DNA: TGTGCCAGCAGCGGATCGACAGGGTCCTACGAGCAGTACTTC.

V gene TRBV18 combines with J gene TRBJ2-5; D unresolved. V lost 3 bases, J lost 1 base, and 15 bases lay in between. In germline, CDR1 is KGHSH, CDR2 LQKENI. The CDR3 has 16 amino acids. The CDR3 loop reads CASSPDWTGIQETQYF. The CDR3 bases are TGTGCCAGCTCACCCGATTGGACGGGCATCCAAGAGACCCAGTACTTC.

The chain couples TRBV10-2 to TRBJ2-2; no firm D call. With 6 bases removed from V and 4 bases from J, the gap between germline ends came to 9 bases. Germline CDR1 and CDR2: WSHSY and SAAADI. This CDR3 is 13 amino acids long. CDR3: CASSATPTGELFF. The CDR3 DNA follows: TGCGCCAGCAGCGCGACCCCCACCGGGGAGCTGTTTTTT.

In this sample, this clonotype turned up a few times. This chain's CDR3 is CASSFHRETQYF. Here the CDR3 DNA reads TGTGCCAGCAGCTTCCATAGGGAGACCCAGTACTTC. The V call is TRBV5-6, the J call TRBJ2-5; D gene uncertain. Trimming shortened V by 2 bases and J by 5 bases, and 7 bases separated the two germline ends. The CDR3 length is 12 residues. Per germline, CDR1 SGHDT and CDR2 YYEEEE.

This clonotype has ten or more counts. The chain links TRBV20-1 to TRBJ2-3, with 8 bases matching TRBD2. Unmatched junction bases numbered 7, after V lost 3 bases and J lost 5 bases. Germline V gene lookup returns CDR1 DFQATT and CDR2 SNEGSKA (reference sequence). This CDR3 has 14 residues. The CDR3 loop reads CSARMREVVDTQYF. The CDR3 DNA follows: TGCAGTGCTAGGATGCGGGAGGTGGTAGATACGCAGTATTTT.

The gene calls are TRBV7-3 and TRBJ2-7, with 8 bases lining up with TRBD2. Germline-derived CDR1 and CDR2 are SGHTA and FQGTGA. This CDR3 comprises 12 residues. V lost 0 bases and J lost 12; bases outside the gene matches: 4. The CDR3 sequence: CASSLTSGRLYF. In DNA form, the CDR3 reads TGTGCCAGCAGCTTAACCAGCGGGAGACTGTACTTC.

Turning to this clonotype: This clone may be a read error of a much larger clone one base away. The V and J genes are TRBV29-1 and TRBJ2-5; no reliable D call. CDR3 length: 13 residues. Germline-derived CDR1 and CDR2 are SQVTM and ANQGSEA. CDR3 sequence: CGSENPYQETQYF. CDR3 DNA: TGCGGCTCGGAGAACCCGTACCAAGAGACCCAGTACTTC.

This clonotype was counted at least ten times. The chain combines TRBV6-6 with TRBJ1-1, with D possibly matching TRBD1 (6 bases). The germline V gene has CDR1 MNHNY and CDR2 SVGAGI (reference sequence). The length of the CDR3 is 14 residues. V lost 6 bases and J 7 bases, leaving 18 bases between the germline ends. The CDR3 DNA is TGTGCCAGCAGCCTGGACAGCTTAGTCCTTGAAGCTTTCTTT. Protein product: CASSLDSLVLEAFF.

The V gene is TRBV9, the J gene TRBJ1-6, with D unresolved. Germline CDR1 and CDR2: SGDLS and YYNGEE. The V end lost 0 bases, the J end lost 5 bases, and 3 bases lay between the germline ends. There are 13 residues in the CDR3. The chain's CDR3 is CASSVGDNSPLHF. The CDR3 coding sequence is TGTGCCAGCAGCGTAGGGGATAATTCACCCCTCCACTTT.

This clonotype has only a few counts. The chain joins TRBV7-2 to TRBJ2-1; 9 bases fit TRBD1. V lost 2 bases and J lost 6; bases outside the gene matches: 2. The CDR3 is made up of 14 amino acids. Germline V gene lookup returns CDR1 SGHTA and CDR2 FQGNSA. The CDR3 loop reads CASSLRTGVNEQFF. The CDR3 nucleotides are TGTGCCAGCAGCTTAAGGACAGGGGTCAATGAGCAGTTCTTC.

The genes are TRBV6-2 or TRBV6-3 and TRBJ1-5; D remains ambiguous. Deletions cut 6 bases from V and 9 bases from J, with 9 bases between. Germline V gene data show CDR1 as MNHEY and CDR2 as SVGEGT. This CDR3 spans 11 amino acids. CDR3 nucleotide sequence: TGTGCCAGCAGCTTGGGTGGGCCCCAGCATTTT. Residues: CASSLGGPQHF.